Listed here are 5 T cell receptor beta chains from one sample, sequenced in a study of blood T cell repertoires in COVID-19. The protocol was immunoSEQ multiplex PCR, while the TCRdb copy is restricted to in-frame clones and leaves out a portion. The sample contains hundreds of thousands of clones, 85% to 90% of which appear only once. Specimen: PBMCs or T cells enriched from blood (not recorded which). The receptors were gathered from a man aged 18 to 35 who had recovered from COVID-19.

This clone was counted only a few times. CDR3 sequence (DNA): TGTGCCAGCAGGGGGACACTCCATGCGGGAAACACCATATATTTT. This codes for CASRGTLHAGNTIYF. This chain uses TRBV28 with TRBJ1-3; tentative D call: TRBD1 (6 bases). The ends were cut back, 6 bases at V and 4 bases at J, with 16 bases in the middle. The CDR3 covers 15 residues. Germline CDR1 and CDR2: MDHEN and SYDVKM.

This clone was picked up one time. The genes are TRBV7-9 and TRBJ2-6; D gene unclear. Trimming took 3 bases from V and 1 from J, leaving 4 bases between them. CDR3 length: 14 residues. From germline, CDR1 is SEHNR and CDR2 FQNEAQ (reference sequence). This CDR3 reads CASSFQSGANVLTF. CDR3 bases: TGTGCCAGCAGCTTCCAGTCTGGGGCCAACGTCCTGACTTTC.

This chain uses TRBV30 with TRBJ2-1; weak D call: TRBD2 (7 bases). V lost 8 bases and J 7 bases, leaving 15 bases between the germline ends. CDR1 and CDR2 from the germline V gene are GTSNPN and SVGIG (reference sequence). This CDR3 spans 12 amino acids. As DNA, the CDR3 is TGTGCCGGATCACAGGGAGGGAATGAGCAGTTCTTC. Its protein product is CAGSQGGNEQFF.

This rearrangement joins TRBV11-2 to TRBJ2-7, with D tentatively TRBD2 (6 bases). There are 16 residues in the CDR3. Trimming removed 1 base from V and 5 bases from J, with 18 bases in between. Per germline, CDR1 SGHAT and CDR2 FQNNGV. For the CDR3, the DNA is TGTGCCAGCAGCTTAGTGGATCTGGGGGGTGCAGACGAGCAGTACTTC. Amino acids: CASSLVDLGGADEQYF.

The rearrangement uses TRBV19 and TRBJ2-6; the D gene is possibly TRBD2 (6 bases). V dropped 5 bases and J dropped 4 bases, with 12 bases sitting between them. This CDR3 spans 15 amino acids. Germline CDR1 reads LNHDA; CDR2 reads SQIVND (reference sequence). In DNA, the CDR3 is TGTGCCAGTAGTCGGGGGTTCAGGGGGGCCAACGTCCTGACTTTC. The encoded protein is CASSRGFRGANVLTF.